This T cell receptor (beta chain) came from a study of T cell responses to AZD1222 COVID-19 vaccine. Study details: Pooled together were second doses at about 4 or about 12 weeks.

With respect to this clone: No antigen is known for it. The junction departs from germline at one end; a sequencing error may be responsible.

Broader study findings: Epitopes outside B.1.351 and B.1.1.7 mutated regions reportedly drew nearly half of spike TCRs. The CD4 TCRs associated with vaccination extended across spike and predominated at 160-218 and 743-854.

The assay was immunoSEQ multiplex PCR, and TCRdb's table has in-frame clones only and misses some. The sample contains fewer than 150,000 clones, roughly 85% of which appear only once. This CDR3 contains 15 residues. Germline loops: CDR1 SSHAT, CDR2 FNYEAQ (reference sequence). The material sequenced was peripheral blood, taken on day 0 of AZD1222 vaccination. This clonotype originated in an adult in good health. The J gene is TRBJ2-1, the V gene TRBV7-7; the match to TRBD2 covers 8 bases. The CDR3 region is CASSRNSGDGGEQFF. The CDR3 coding sequence is TGTGCTAGCAGCCGCAATAGCGGGGACGGCGGTGAGCAGTTCTTC.